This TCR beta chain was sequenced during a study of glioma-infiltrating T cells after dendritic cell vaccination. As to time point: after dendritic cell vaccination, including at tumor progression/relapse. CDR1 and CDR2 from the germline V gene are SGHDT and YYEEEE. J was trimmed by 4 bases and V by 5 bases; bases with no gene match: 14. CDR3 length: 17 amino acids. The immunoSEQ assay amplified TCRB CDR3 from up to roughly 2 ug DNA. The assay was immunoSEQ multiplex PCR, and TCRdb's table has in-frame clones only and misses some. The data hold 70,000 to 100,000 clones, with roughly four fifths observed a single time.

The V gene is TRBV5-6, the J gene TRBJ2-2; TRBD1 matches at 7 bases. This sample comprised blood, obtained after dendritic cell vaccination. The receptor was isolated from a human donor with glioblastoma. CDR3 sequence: CASRETGVGATTGELFF. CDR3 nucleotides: TGTGCCAGCAGGGAAACAGGGGTCGGAGCAACCACCGGGGAGCTGTTTTTT.